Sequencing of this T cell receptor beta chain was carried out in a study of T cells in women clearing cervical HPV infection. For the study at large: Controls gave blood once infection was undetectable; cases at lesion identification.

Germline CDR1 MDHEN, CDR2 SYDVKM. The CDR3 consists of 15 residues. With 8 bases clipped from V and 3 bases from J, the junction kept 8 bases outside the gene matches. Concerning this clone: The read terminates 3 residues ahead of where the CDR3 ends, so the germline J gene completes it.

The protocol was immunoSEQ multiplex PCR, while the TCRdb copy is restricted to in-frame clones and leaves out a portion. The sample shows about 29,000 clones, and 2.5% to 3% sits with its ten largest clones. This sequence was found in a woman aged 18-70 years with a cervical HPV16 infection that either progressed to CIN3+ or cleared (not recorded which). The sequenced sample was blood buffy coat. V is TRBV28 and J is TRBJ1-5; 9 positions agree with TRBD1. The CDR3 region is CASSFHRGPNQPQHF. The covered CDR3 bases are TGTGCCAGCTCTTTTCACAGGGGGCCCAATCAGCCC.